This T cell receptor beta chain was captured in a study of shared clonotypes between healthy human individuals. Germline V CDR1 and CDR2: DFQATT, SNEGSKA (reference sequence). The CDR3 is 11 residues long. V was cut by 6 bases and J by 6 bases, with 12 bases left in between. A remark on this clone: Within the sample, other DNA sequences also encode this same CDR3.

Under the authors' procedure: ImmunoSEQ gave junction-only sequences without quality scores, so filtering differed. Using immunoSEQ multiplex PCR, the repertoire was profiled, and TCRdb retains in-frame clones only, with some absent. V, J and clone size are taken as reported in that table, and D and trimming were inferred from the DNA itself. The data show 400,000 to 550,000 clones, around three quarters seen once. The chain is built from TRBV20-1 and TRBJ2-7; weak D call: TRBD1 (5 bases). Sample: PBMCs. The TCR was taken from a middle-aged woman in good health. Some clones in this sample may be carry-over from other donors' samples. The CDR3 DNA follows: TGCAGTGCCTCCCGGACAAGCGAGCAGTACTTC. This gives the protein CSASRTSEQYF.